This T cell receptor beta chain was retrieved from a study of T cell responses to AZD1222 COVID-19 vaccine. TCRdb keeps only in-frame clones here, not all; method: immunoSEQ multiplex PCR. This sample carries some 90,000 clones, approximately 86% of them seen once, and the ten largest clones take 6% to 9%. Whole-study findings and limits: Without day 14 samples, only post-peak T cell repertoires were studied. White British people made up most donors, females outnumbered males, and clonal diversity was possibly underestimated. Of spike-specific TCRs, nearly half reportedly target regions left unmutated in variants. Of the AZD1222 recipients, only five to seven were seropositive at baseline.

Germline CDR1 MNHNS, CDR2 SASEGT. Losses at the gene ends were 2 bases for V and 4 bases for J; bases not matched to a gene: 6. The CDR3 is 15 residues long. A note on this clone: Its antigen is not identified.

The specimen was peripheral blood, collected on day 0 of AZD1222 vaccination. The V call is TRBV6-1, the J call TRBJ2-7; 9 nucleotides match TRBD1. This clonotype was sampled from an adult in good health. The CDR3 loop is CASSELRDRDYEQYF. CDR3 in DNA: TGTGCCAGCAGTGAACTCCGGGACAGGGATTACGAGCAGTACTTC.